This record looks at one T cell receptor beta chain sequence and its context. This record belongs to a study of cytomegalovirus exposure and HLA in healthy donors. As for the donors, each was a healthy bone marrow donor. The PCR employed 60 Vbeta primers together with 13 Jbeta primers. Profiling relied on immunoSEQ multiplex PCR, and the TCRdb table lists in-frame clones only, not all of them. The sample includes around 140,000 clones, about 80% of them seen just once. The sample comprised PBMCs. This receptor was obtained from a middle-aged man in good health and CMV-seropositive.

CDR3 amino acids: CASSQQTSAEAFF. The CDR3 coding sequence is TGCGCCAGCAGCCAACAAACCAGCGCGGAAGCTTTCTTT. The chain recombines TRBV4-1 with TRBJ1-1; no firm D call. V was trimmed by 2 bases and J by 8 bases, leaving 12 bases between them. There are 13 residues in the CDR3. Germline V gives CDR1 MGHRA, CDR2 YSYEKL.